This is a list of T cell receptor beta chains from one sample in a study of T cells after yellow fever vaccination. One entry per CDR3 protein, called by TCRdb with MiXCR from the 5' RACE reads. The sample records approximately 90,000 distinct CDR3 sequences, 13% being singletons. The input for sequencing was CD8+ T cells not binding an NS4B(214-222) dextramer, sorted from PBMCs, taken 20 to 25 days after the first yellow fever vaccination. Receptors were obtained from a man in his late teens or twenties who received the YFV17D yellow fever vaccine. The CDR3 runs from the conserved cysteine through the conserved F or W. D genes are given only for firm matches. Size is stated for part of the rows, as once, few or many counts, or as a class when the clone is expanded.

CDR3aa: CSVVVLGRAFF
CDR3nt: TGCAGCGTTGTCGTACTCGGACGGGCTTTCTTT
abundance: many
d_gene: -
j_gene: TRBJ1-1
v_gene: TRBV29-1

CDR3aa: CASSELWGGAADTQYF
CDR3nt: TGTGCCAGCAGTGAATTATGGGGCGGGGCGGCAGATACGCAGTATTTT
abundance: -
d_gene: -
j_gene: TRBJ2-3
v_gene: TRBV25-1

CDR3aa: CASSQEWGPVLNYGYTF
CDR3nt: TGTGCCAGCAGCCAAGAATGGGGCCCAGTACTTAACTATGGCTACACCTTC
abundance: few
d_gene: -
j_gene: TRBJ1-2
v_gene: TRBV3-1

CDR3aa: CASSPTSGGPVQETQYF
CDR3nt: TGTGCCAGCAGCCCGACTAGCGGGGGGCCGGTTCAAGAGACCCAGTACTTC
abundance: few
d_gene: TRBD2
j_gene: TRBJ2-5
v_gene: TRBV7-8

CDR3aa: CASSELAGTDTQYF
CDR3nt: TGTGCCAGCAGCGAACTAGCGGGCACAGATACGCAGTATTTT
abundance: -
d_gene: TRBD2
j_gene: TRBJ2-3
v_gene: TRBV12-3/TRBV12-4

CDR3aa: CASRNGVSISYNEQFF
CDR3nt: TGTGCCAGCAGAAACGGAGTGTCGATCTCCTACAATGAGCAGTTCTTC
abundance: -
d_gene: -
j_gene: TRBJ2-1
v_gene: TRBV27

CDR3aa: CASSLSQTGINEKLFF
CDR3nt: TGTGCCAGCAGCCTATCACAGACAGGGATTAATGAAAAACTGTTTTTT
abundance: few
d_gene: TRBD1
j_gene: TRBJ1-4
v_gene: TRBV7-2

CDR3aa: CASSLVVPPYEQYF
CDR3nt: TGTGCCAGCAGCTTAGTAGTACCTCCCTACGAGCAGTACTTC
abundance: few
d_gene: -
j_gene: TRBJ2-7
v_gene: TRBV7-9

CDR3aa: CASSSPPRPTDGYTF
CDR3nt: TGTGCCAGTAGTAGCCCCCCGAGGCCGACTGATGGCTACACCTTC
abundance: -
d_gene: -
j_gene: TRBJ1-2
v_gene: TRBV19

CDR3aa: CSVVRAVDEQFF
CDR3nt: TGCAGCGTTGTCAGGGCGGTTGATGAGCAGTTCTTC
abundance: -
d_gene: -
j_gene: TRBJ2-1
v_gene: TRBV29-1

CDR3aa: CASGGNTGELFF
CDR3nt: TGTGCCAGCGGGGGGAACACCGGGGAGCTGTTTTTT
abundance: -
d_gene: -
j_gene: TRBJ2-2
v_gene: TRBV2

CDR3aa: CASSLVMEGRTEAFF
CDR3nt: TGTGCCAGCAGCTTAGTTATGGAGGGAAGGACTGAAGCTTTCTTT
abundance: -
d_gene: -
j_gene: TRBJ1-1
v_gene: TRBV7-6

CDR3aa: CASSEMDRDTHTEAFF
CDR3nt: TGTGCCAGCAGTGAGATGGACCGGGACACCCACACTGAAGCTTTCTTT
abundance: -
d_gene: -
j_gene: TRBJ1-1
v_gene: TRBV2

CDR3aa: CASSPTRNTEAFF
CDR3nt: TGTGCCAGCAGCCCCACAAGGAACACTGAAGCTTTCTTT
abundance: -
d_gene: -
j_gene: TRBJ1-1
v_gene: TRBV27

CDR3aa: CASRDWNTGELFF
CDR3nt: TGTGCCAGCAGGGACTGGAACACCGGGGAGCTGTTTTTT
abundance: few
d_gene: -
j_gene: TRBJ2-2
v_gene: TRBV7-3

CDR3aa: CSVDLTGQETQYF
CDR3nt: TGCAGCGTTGACCTCACGGGTCAAGAGACCCAGTACTTC
abundance: -
d_gene: -
j_gene: TRBJ2-5
v_gene: TRBV29-1

CDR3aa: CASSADRGSNQPQHF
CDR3nt: TGCGCCAGCAGCGCCGACAGAGGAAGCAATCAGCCCCAGCATTTT
abundance: few
d_gene: -
j_gene: TRBJ1-5
v_gene: TRBV4-1

CDR3aa: CASRGDRDRGRSSLFF
CDR3nt: TGTGCCAGCAGAGGGGACAGGGACCGGGGGCGGTCCTCTTTGTTTTTT
abundance: -
d_gene: TRBD1
j_gene: TRBJ2-2
v_gene: TRBV12-3/TRBV12-4

CDR3aa: CASSEAPGNQPQHF
CDR3nt: TGTGCCAGCAGTGAAGCCCCGGGAAACCAGCCCCAGCATTTT
abundance: -
d_gene: -
j_gene: TRBJ1-5
v_gene: TRBV6-1

CDR3aa: CASSPRGPQQYF
CDR3nt: TGTGCCAGCAGTCCCAGGGGTCCCCAACAGTACTTC
abundance: few
d_gene: -
j_gene: TRBJ2-5
v_gene: TRBV12-3/TRBV12-4

CDR3aa: CASSQRTALSYGYTF
CDR3nt: TGCGCCAGCAGCCAAAGGACAGCGCTCTCCTATGGCTACACCTTC
abundance: -
d_gene: -
j_gene: TRBJ1-2
v_gene: TRBV4-1

CDR3aa: CASSQARKRTEAFF
CDR3nt: TGCGCCAGCAGCCAAGCCCGGAAGAGGACTGAAGCTTTCTTT
abundance: few
d_gene: -
j_gene: TRBJ1-1
v_gene: TRBV4-1

CDR3aa: CASSNIQGIGTKNIQYF
CDR3nt: TGTGCCAGCAGTAATATTCAGGGGATTGGTACCAAAAACATTCAGTACTTC
abundance: -
d_gene: -
j_gene: TRBJ2-4
v_gene: TRBV6-1

CDR3aa: CSARDWEGGGGLGGTQYF
CDR3nt: TGCAGTGCTAGAGATTGGGAAGGTGGCGGGGGCCTGGGGGGGACCCAGTACTTC
abundance: few
d_gene: -
j_gene: TRBJ2-5
v_gene: TRBV20-1

CDR3aa: CASSVETGFNEKLFF
CDR3nt: TGTGCCAGCAGCGTAGAAACCGGGTTTAATGAAAAACTGTTTTTT
abundance: -
d_gene: -
j_gene: TRBJ1-4
v_gene: TRBV9

CDR3aa: CASSGGAGGGELFF
CDR3nt: TGCGCCAGCAGCGGGGGGGCCGGAGGCGGGGAGCTGTTTTTT
abundance: many
d_gene: -
j_gene: TRBJ2-2
v_gene: TRBV5-1

CDR3aa: CASQTGLAVEMEETQYF
CDR3nt: TGTGCCAGCCAAACGGGACTAGCTGTAGAAATGGAGGAGACCCAGTACTTC
abundance: -
d_gene: TRBD2
j_gene: TRBJ2-5
v_gene: TRBV11-2

CDR3aa: CASRGGVRGPDTQYF
CDR3nt: TGTGCCAGCAGGGGGGGTGTTAGAGGGCCAGATACGCAGTATTTT
abundance: few
d_gene: -
j_gene: TRBJ2-3
v_gene: TRBV7-6

CDR3aa: CASSVGDRSTIGYTF
CDR3nt: TGTGCCAGCAGCGTAGGGGACAGGTCGACAATTGGCTACACCTTC
abundance: few
d_gene: TRBD1
j_gene: TRBJ1-2
v_gene: TRBV9

CDR3aa: CASGPGTAARDSYNSPLHF
CDR3nt: TGTGCCAGCGGCCCGGGGACAGCTGCCCGGGACTCCTATAATTCACCCCTCCACTTT
abundance: few
d_gene: TRBD1
j_gene: TRBJ1-6
v_gene: TRBV9

CDR3aa: CASSIRAGTGDEKLFF
CDR3nt: TGTGCCAGCAGCATAAGGGCCGGGACAGGGGATGAAAAACTGTTTTTT
abundance: -
d_gene: TRBD1
j_gene: TRBJ1-4
v_gene: TRBV7-9

CDR3aa: CASSSGQTDQETQYF
CDR3nt: TGTGCCAGCAGCTCCGGGCAAACAGACCAAGAGACCCAGTACTTC
abundance: few
d_gene: -
j_gene: TRBJ2-5
v_gene: TRBV6-2/TRBV6-3

CDR3aa: CASSQDHGVQPQHF
CDR3nt: TGCGCCAGCAGCCAAGACCACGGGGTCCAGCCCCAGCATTTT
abundance: -
d_gene: -
j_gene: TRBJ1-5
v_gene: TRBV4-1

CDR3aa: CASSEYIRDRGRDEQFF
CDR3nt: TGTGCCAGCAGTGAATATATTCGAGACAGGGGTCGGGATGAGCAGTTCTTC
abundance: many
d_gene: TRBD1
j_gene: TRBJ2-1
v_gene: TRBV25-1

CDR3aa: CSARDRRANTGELFF
CDR3nt: TGCAGTGCTAGAGATCGGCGCGCGAACACCGGGGAGCTGTTTTTT
abundance: few
d_gene: -
j_gene: TRBJ2-2
v_gene: TRBV20-1

CDR3aa: CASSYTGQGSTGELFF
CDR3nt: TGTGCCAGCAGTTACACGGGACAGGGGAGCACCGGGGAGCTGTTTTTT
abundance: few
d_gene: TRBD1
j_gene: TRBJ2-2
v_gene: TRBV6-2/TRBV6-3

CDR3aa: CSVEVSGTSNEKLFF
CDR3nt: TGCAGCGTTGAAGTTTCCGGGACTTCTAATGAAAAACTGTTTTTT
abundance: few
d_gene: -
j_gene: TRBJ1-4
v_gene: TRBV29-1

CDR3aa: CATSPSGNKDYEQYF
CDR3nt: TGTGCCACCAGCCCGTCCGGGAATAAGGACTACGAGCAGTACTTC
abundance: many
d_gene: -
j_gene: TRBJ2-7
v_gene: TRBV15

CDR3aa: CASSQGQGNTGELFF
CDR3nt: TGTGCCAGCAGCCAAGGGCAGGGGAACACCGGGGAGCTGTTTTTT
abundance: many
d_gene: -
j_gene: TRBJ2-2
v_gene: TRBV4-2

CDR3aa: CASSQRLSKETQYF
CDR3nt: TGCGCCAGCAGCCAACGACTTTCAAAAGAGACCCAGTACTTC
abundance: -
d_gene: -
j_gene: TRBJ2-5
v_gene: TRBV4-1

CDR3aa: CASSPFRGLGEQFF
CDR3nt: TGTGCCAGCAGCCCCTTCCGGGGGTTAGGTGAGCAGTTCTTC
abundance: -
d_gene: -
j_gene: TRBJ2-1
v_gene: TRBV5-5

CDR3aa: CASSIRDIQETQYF
CDR3nt: TGTGCCAGCAGCATTAGGGACATCCAAGAGACCCAGTACTTC
abundance: few
d_gene: -
j_gene: TRBJ2-5
v_gene: TRBV21-1

CDR3aa: CASSLFGMLEGYTF
CDR3nt: TGTGCCAGCAGCTTATTTGGGATGTTGGAGGGCTACACCTTC
abundance: -
d_gene: -
j_gene: TRBJ1-2
v_gene: TRBV7-9

CDR3aa: CASSVPGNTDTQYF
CDR3nt: TGTGCCAGCAGCGTGCCGGGGAACACAGATACGCAGTATTTT
abundance: few
d_gene: -
j_gene: TRBJ2-3
v_gene: TRBV9

CDR3aa: CASSGPSGRTDTQYF
CDR3nt: TGTGCCAGCAGCGGGCCGAGCGGGCGCACAGATACGCAGTATTTT
abundance: -
d_gene: -
j_gene: TRBJ2-3
v_gene: TRBV28

CDR3aa: CASSQDTGGYLDYGYTF
CDR3nt: TGCGCCAGCAGCCAAGATACAGGCGGCTATCTTGACTATGGCTACACCTTC
abundance: -
d_gene: -
j_gene: TRBJ1-2
v_gene: TRBV4-3

CDR3aa: CASSGVPDSTDTQYF
CDR3nt: TGTGCCAGCAGCGGAGTTCCTGACAGCACAGATACGCAGTATTTT
abundance: -
d_gene: -
j_gene: TRBJ2-3
v_gene: TRBV6-2/TRBV6-3

CDR3aa: CASSQYPSQGGTYNEQFF
CDR3nt: TGCGCCAGCAGCCAATATCCCTCCCAGGGAGGGACCTACAATGAGCAGTTCTTC
abundance: many
d_gene: TRBD2
j_gene: TRBJ2-1
v_gene: TRBV4-1

CDR3aa: CASSDGYEAFF
CDR3nt: TGCGCCAGCAGCGACGGATATGAAGCTTTCTTT
abundance: few
d_gene: -
j_gene: TRBJ1-1
v_gene: TRBV5-1

CDR3aa: CASSLPQGGNQPQHF
CDR3nt: TGTGCCAGCAGCTTGCCTCAGGGAGGGAATCAGCCCCAGCATTTT
abundance: -
d_gene: -
j_gene: TRBJ1-5
v_gene: TRBV28

CDR3aa: CASSSREYGQPQHF
CDR3nt: TGTGCCAGCAGTTCGAGGGAGTACGGTCAGCCCCAGCATTTT
abundance: -
d_gene: -
j_gene: TRBJ1-5
v_gene: TRBV27

CDR3aa: CASSQDWGGTKAGEQYF
CDR3nt: TGCGCCAGCAGCCAAGATTGGGGGGGGACAAAGGCGGGCGAGCAGTACTTC
abundance: -
d_gene: -
j_gene: TRBJ2-7
v_gene: TRBV4-3

CDR3aa: CASSGEDGYEQYF
CDR3nt: TGTGCCAGCAGCGGGGAGGACGGCTACGAGCAGTACTTC
abundance: -
d_gene: -
j_gene: TRBJ2-7
v_gene: TRBV12-3/TRBV12-4

CDR3aa: CASSPLDREKNIQYF
CDR3nt: TGCGCCAGCAGCCCCCTGGACCGAGAGAAAAACATTCAGTACTTC
abundance: -
d_gene: -
j_gene: TRBJ2-4
v_gene: TRBV4-1